This TCR beta chain is from a study of beta chain features in type 1 diabetes. Whole-study results and caveats: Healthy donors had naive, central memory and Treg TCRB repertoires that appeared less similar than those seen among patients. There was a moderate but significant shortening of TCRB CDR3s in all four CD4+ subsets of Type 1 diabetes patients.

The entirety of the isolated RNA underwent reverse transcription, so expressed TCRB transcripts were sequenced. Here immunoSEQ multiplex PCR was the method, and the copy in TCRdb shows in-frame clones only, minus some. The data show hundreds of thousands of clones, with roughly 13% seen just once and approximately 0.021% held by the top ten. CDR3 length: 13 amino acids. Germline V CDR1 and CDR2: KGHSH, LQKENI. The ends were cut back, 2 bases at V and 4 bases at J, with 8 bases in the middle. On this clone itself: Its specificity is unknown.

The chain employs TRBV18 and TRBJ1-2; possibly TRBD1 for D (5 bases). Material for sequencing was naive CD4+ T cells from blood. The TCR was taken from a man aged 18 to 29 with type 1 diabetes. In DNA, the CDR3 is TGTGCCAGCTCACCAAGGCAGGGCTATGGCTACACCTTC. Translating it yields CASSPRQGYGYTF.